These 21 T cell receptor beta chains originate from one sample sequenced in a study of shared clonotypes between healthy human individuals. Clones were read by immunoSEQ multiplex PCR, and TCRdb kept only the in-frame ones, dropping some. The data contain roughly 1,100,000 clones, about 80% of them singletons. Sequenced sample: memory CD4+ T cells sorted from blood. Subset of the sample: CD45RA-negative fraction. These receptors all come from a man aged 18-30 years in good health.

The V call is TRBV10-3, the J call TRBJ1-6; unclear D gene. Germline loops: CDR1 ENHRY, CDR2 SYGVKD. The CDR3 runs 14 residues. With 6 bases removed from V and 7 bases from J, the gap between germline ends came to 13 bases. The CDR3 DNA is TGTGCCATCAGCCCCGGGCAGACAAATTCACCCCTCCACTTT. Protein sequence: CAISPGQTNSPLHF.

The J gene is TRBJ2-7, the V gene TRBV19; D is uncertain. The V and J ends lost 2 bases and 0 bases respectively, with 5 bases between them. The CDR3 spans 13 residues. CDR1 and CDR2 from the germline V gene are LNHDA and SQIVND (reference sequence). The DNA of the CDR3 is TGTGCCAGTAGTATAAAAAGCTCCTACGAGCAGTACTTC. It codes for CASSIKSSYEQYF.

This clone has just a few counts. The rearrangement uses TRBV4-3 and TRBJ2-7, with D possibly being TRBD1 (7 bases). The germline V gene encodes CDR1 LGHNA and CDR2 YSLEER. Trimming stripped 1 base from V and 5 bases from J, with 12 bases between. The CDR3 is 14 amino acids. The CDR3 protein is CASSQAARGDEQYF. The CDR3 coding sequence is TGCGCCAGCAGCCAAGCGGCCAGGGGGGACGAGCAGTACTTC.

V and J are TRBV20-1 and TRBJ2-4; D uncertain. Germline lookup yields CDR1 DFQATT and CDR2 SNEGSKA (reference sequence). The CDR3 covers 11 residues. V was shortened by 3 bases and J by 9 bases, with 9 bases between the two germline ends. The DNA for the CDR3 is TGCAGTGCTAGGGATGTCGGCATTCAGTACTTC. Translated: CSARDVGIQYF.

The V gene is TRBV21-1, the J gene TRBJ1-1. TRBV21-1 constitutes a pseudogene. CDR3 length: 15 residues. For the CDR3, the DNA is TGTGCCAGCAGCCCCGGGGGGGGGATGAACACTGAAGCTTTCTTT. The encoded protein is CASSPGGGMNTEAFF.

CDR3 sequence reads: CASSLIGDRGRGELFF. The CDR3, as DNA: TGTGCCAGCAGCCTCATAGGGGACCGGGGCCGCGGGGAGCTGTTTTTT. The V and J genes are TRBV11-2 and TRBJ2-2; tentatively, D is TRBD1 or TRBD2 (5 bases each). CDR3 length: 16 residues. Germline CDR1 and CDR2: SGHAT and FQNNGV. V was trimmed by 5 bases and J by 7 bases, leaving 20 bases between them.

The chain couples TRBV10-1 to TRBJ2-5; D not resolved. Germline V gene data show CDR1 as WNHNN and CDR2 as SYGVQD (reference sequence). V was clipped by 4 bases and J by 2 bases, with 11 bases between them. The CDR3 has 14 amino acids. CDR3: CASSGGGIQETQYF. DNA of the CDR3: TGCGCCAGCAGTGGTGGCGGAATACAAGAGACCCAGTACTTC.

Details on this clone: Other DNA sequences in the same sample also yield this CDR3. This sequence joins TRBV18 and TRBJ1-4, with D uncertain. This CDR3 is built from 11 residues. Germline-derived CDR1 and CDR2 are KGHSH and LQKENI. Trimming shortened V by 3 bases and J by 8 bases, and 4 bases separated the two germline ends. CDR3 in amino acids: CASSPSEKLFF. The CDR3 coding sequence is TGTGCCAGCTCACCTAGCGAAAAACTGTTTTTT.

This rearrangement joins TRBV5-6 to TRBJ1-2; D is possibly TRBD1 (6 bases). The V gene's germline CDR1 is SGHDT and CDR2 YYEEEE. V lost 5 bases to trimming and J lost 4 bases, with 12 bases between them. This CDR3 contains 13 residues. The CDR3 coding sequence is TGTGCCAGCAGTTTACAGGGCGGCTATGGCTACACCTTC. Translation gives CASSLQGGYGYTF.

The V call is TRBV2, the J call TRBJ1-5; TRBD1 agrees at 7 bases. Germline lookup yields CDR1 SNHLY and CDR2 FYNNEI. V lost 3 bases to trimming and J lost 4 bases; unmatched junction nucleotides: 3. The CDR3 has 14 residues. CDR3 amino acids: CASSDPRGNQPQHF. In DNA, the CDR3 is TGTGCCAGCAGTGATCCCAGGGGGAATCAGCCCCAGCATTTT.

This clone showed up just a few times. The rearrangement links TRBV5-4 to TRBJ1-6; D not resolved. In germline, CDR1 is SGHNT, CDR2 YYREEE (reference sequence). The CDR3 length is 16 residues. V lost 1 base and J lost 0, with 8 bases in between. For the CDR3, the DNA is TGTGCCAGCAGCTTGCAGGAGAGCTCCTATAATTCACCCCTCCACTTT. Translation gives CASSLQESSYNSPLHF. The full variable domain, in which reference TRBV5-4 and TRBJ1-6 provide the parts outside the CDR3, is ETGVTQSPTHLIKTRGQQVTLRCSSQSGHNTVSWYQQALGQGPQFIFQYYREEENGRGNFPPRFSGLQFPNYSSELNVNALELDDSALYLCASSLQESSYNSPLHFGNGTRLTVT.

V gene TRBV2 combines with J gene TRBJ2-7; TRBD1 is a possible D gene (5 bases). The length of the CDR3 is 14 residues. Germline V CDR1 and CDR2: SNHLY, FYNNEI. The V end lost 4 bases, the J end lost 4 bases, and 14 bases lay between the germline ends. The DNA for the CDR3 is TGTGCCAGCAGTGGGGCCCAGGGTAGGTACGAGCAGTACTTC. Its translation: CASSGAQGRYEQYF.

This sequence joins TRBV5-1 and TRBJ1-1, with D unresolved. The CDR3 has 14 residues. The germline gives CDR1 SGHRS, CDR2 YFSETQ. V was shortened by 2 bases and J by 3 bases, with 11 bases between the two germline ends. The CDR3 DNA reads TGCGCCAGCAGCTTCCAGGCAGCAGACACTGAAGCTTTCTTT. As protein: CASSFQAADTEAFF.

The CDR3 protein is CASSRPADGQYF. The CDR3 DNA reads TGTGCCAGCAGTCGTCCCGCCGACGGGCAGTACTTC. V is TRBV6-6 and J is TRBJ2-7, with D uncertain. Trimming pared 5 bases from V and 9 bases from J, leaving 14 bases between. Germline V gene data show CDR1 as MNHNY and CDR2 as SVGAGI (reference sequence). The CDR3 consists of 12 residues.

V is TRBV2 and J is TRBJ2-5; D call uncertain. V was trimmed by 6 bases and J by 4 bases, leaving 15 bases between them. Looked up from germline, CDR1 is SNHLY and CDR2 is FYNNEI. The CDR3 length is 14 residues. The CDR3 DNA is TGTGCCAGCAGGCTAAGCGCCGAAGGAGAGACCCAGTACTTC. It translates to CASRLSAEGETQYF.

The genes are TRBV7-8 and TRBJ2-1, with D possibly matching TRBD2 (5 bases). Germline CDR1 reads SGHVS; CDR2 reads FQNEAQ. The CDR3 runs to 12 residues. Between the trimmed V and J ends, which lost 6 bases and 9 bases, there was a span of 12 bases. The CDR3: CASSILAAEQFF. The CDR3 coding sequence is TGTGCCAGCAGTATCCTAGCAGCTGAGCAGTTCTTC.

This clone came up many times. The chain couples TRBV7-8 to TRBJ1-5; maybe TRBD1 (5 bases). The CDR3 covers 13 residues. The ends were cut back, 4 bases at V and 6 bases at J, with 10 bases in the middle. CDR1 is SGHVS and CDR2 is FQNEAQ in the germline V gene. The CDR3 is CASSSREGQPQHF. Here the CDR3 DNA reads TGTGCCAGCAGCTCCAGGGAGGGTCAGCCCCAGCATTTT.

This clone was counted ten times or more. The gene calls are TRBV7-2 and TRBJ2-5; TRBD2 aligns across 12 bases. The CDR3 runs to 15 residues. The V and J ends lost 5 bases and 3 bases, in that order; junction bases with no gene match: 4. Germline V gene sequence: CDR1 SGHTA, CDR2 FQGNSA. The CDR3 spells CASSPSGRVEETQYF. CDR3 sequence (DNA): TGTGCCAGCAGCCCTAGCGGGAGGGTAGAAGAGACCCAGTACTTC.

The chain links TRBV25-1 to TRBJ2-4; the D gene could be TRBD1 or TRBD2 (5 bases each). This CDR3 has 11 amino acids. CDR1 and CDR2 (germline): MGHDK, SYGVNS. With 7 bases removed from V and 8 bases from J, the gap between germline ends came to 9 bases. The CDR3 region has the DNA TGTGCCAGCATGGGGCGGGACATTCAGTACTTC. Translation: CASMGRDIQYF.

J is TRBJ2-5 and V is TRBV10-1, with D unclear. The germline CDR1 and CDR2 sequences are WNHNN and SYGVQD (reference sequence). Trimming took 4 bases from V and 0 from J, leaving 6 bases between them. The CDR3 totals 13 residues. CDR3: CASSAQYQETQYF. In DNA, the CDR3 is TGCGCCAGCAGTGCCCAGTACCAAGAGACCCAGTACTTC.

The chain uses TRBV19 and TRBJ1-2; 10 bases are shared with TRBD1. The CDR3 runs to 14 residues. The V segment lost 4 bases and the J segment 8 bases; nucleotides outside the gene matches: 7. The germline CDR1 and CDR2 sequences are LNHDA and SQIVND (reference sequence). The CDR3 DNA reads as TGTGCCAGTAGTACCGGGACAGGGGCCTTGGGCTACACCTTC. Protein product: CASSTGTGALGYTF.